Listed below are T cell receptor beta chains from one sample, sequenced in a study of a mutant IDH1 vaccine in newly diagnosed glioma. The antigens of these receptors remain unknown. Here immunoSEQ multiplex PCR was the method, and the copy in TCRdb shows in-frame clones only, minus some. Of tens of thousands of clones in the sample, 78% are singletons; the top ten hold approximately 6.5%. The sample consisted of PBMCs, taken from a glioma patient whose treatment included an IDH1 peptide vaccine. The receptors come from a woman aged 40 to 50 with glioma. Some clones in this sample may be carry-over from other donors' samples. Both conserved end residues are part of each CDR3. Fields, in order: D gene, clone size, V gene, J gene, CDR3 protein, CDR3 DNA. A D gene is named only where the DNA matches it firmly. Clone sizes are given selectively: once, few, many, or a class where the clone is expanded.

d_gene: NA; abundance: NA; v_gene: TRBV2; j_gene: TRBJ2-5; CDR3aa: CASKKWQSETQYF; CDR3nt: TGTGCCAGCAAGAAGTGGCAGTCGGAGACCCAGTACTTC
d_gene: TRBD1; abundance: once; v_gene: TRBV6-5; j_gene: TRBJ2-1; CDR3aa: CASSYDRDPESKQFF; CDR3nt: TGTGCCAGCAGTTACGACAGGGACCCGGAAAGTAAGCAGTTCTTC
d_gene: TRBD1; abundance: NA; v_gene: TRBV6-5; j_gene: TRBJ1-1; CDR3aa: CASTRQGKTEAFF; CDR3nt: TGTGCCAGCACGCGACAGGGTAAGACTGAAGCTTTCTTT
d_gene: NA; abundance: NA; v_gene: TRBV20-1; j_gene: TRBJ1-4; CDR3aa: CSGLTNEKLFF; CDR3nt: TGCAGTGGGTTGACTAATGAAAAACTGTTTTTT
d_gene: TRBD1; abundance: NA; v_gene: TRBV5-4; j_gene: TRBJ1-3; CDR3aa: CASSPSGGAGNTIYF; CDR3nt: TGTGCCAGCAGCCCCTCAGGGGGTGCTGGAAACACCATATATTTT
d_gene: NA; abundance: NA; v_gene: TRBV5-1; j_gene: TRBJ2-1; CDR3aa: CASRQWDNEQFF; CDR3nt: TGCGCCAGCAGACAGTGGGACAATGAGCAGTTCTTC
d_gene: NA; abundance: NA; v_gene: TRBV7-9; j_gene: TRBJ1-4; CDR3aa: CASSQGGTKVEKLFF; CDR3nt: TGTGCCAGCAGCCAAGGGGGGACTAAGGTAGAAAAACTGTTTTTT
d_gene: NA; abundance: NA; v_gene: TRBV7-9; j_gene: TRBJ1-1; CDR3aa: CASHGGYMNTEAFF; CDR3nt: TGTGCCAGCCATGGGGGTTACATGAACACTGAAGCTTTCTTT
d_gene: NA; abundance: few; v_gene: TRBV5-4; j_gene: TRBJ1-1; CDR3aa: CASSSMGNTEAFF; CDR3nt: TGTGCCAGCAGCTCAATGGGGAACACTGAAGCTTTCTTT
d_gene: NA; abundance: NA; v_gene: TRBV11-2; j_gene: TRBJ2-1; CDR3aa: CASSLVRSPPYNEQFF; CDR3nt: TGTGCCAGCAGCTTAGTCCGAAGTCCACCCTACAATGAGCAGTTCTTC
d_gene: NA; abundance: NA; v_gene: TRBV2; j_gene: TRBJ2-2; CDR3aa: CAWTGTLTGELFF; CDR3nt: TGTGCCTGGACCGGGACGCTCACCGGGGAGCTGTTTTTT
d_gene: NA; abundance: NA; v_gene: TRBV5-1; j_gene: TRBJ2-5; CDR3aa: CASSEAQQETQYF; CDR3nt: TGCGCCAGCAGCGAGGCACAGCAAGAGACCCAGTACTTC
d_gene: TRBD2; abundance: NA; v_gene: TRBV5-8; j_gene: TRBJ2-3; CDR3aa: CASSTSGRTDTQYF; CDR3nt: TGTGCCAGCAGCACTAGCGGGCGCACAGATACGCAGTATTTT
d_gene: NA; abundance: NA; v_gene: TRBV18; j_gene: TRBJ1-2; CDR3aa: CASSTVRDGYTF; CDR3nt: TGTGCCAGCTCGACCGTTAGAGATGGCTACACCTTC
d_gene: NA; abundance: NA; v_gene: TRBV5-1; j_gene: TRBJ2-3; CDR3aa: CASSWPTAADTQYF; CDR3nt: TGCGCCAGCAGCTGGCCGACAGCGGCAGATACGCAGTATTTT
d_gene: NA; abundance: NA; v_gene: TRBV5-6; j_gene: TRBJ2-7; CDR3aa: CASSPTYHEQYF; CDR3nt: TGTGCCAGCAGCCCGACCTACCACGAGCAGTACTTC
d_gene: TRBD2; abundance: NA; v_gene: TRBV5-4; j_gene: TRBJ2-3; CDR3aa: CASSGFLAGEVDTQYF; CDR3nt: TGTGCCAGCAGCGGATTTTTAGCGGGAGAGGTAGATACGCAGTATTTT
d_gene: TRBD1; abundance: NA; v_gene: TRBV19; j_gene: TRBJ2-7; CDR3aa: CASSRDRGQGEQYF; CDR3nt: TGTGCCAGTAGCCGGGACAGGGGGCAAGGCGAGCAGTACTTC
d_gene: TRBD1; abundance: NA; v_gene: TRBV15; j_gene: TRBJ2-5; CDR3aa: CATSRDRQGAETQYF; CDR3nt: TGTGCCACCAGCAGAGATAGACAGGGTGCAGAGACCCAGTACTTC
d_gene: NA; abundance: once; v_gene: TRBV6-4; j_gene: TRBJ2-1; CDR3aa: CASSDLAGNNEQFF; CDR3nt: TGTGCCAGCAGTGACCTTGCGGGGAACAATGAGCAGTTCTTC
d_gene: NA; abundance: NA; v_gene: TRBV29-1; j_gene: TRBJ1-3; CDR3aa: CSVAEAGNTIYF; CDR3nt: TGCAGCGTTGCAGAAGCTGGAAACACCATATATTTT
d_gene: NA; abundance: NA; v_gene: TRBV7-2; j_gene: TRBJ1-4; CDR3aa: CASSLTNEKLFF; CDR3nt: TGTGCCAGCAGCTTAACTAATGAAAAACTGTTTTTT
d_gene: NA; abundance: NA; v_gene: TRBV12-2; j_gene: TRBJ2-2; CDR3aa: CASRPAGQGTPGELFF; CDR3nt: TGTGCAAGTCGCCCCGCCGGGCAGGGGACACCCGGGGAGCTGTTTTTT
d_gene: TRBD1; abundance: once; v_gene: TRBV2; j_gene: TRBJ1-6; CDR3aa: CASCGTGITPLHF; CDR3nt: TGTGCCAGCTGTGGGACAGGGATAACACCCCTCCACTTT
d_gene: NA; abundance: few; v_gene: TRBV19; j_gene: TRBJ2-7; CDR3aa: CASSIVKESYEQYF; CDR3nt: TGTGCCAGTAGTATAGTGAAGGAATCCTACGAGCAGTACTTC
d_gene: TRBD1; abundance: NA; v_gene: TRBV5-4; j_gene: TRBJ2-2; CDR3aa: CASSPGGAGTGELFF; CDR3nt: TGTGCCAGCAGCCCAGGGGGCGCAGGAACCGGGGAGCTGTTTTTT
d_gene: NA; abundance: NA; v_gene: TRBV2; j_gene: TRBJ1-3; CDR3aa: CASSSITSGNTIYF; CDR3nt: TGTGCCAGCAGTAGCATTACCTCTGGAAACACCATATATTTT